Presented here are 15 T cell receptor beta chains from one specimen sequenced in a study of cytomegalovirus exposure and HLA in healthy donors (dated by TCRdb to 2017 to 2019). The library came from the immunoSEQ multiplex PCR assay. TCRdb retrieved this table from immuneACCESS and kept in-frame rearrangements only. Not all clones are present; in checked studies, unresolved V genes account for under half, and no reason is known for the remainder. For this sample there are 130,000 or so clones; 80% to 90% appear just once. The ten largest make up 1.5% to 2% of the sample. Sequenced material: PBMCs. The receptors derive from a woman aged 18-29 years in good health and CMV-seronegative.

This clone showed up just once. V gene TRBV7-9 combines with J gene TRBJ1-1; perhaps TRBD1 as D (5 bases). This CDR3 is 14 amino acids long. Germline V gives CDR1 SEHNR, CDR2 FQNEAQ (reference sequence). The germline V and J ends were trimmed by 3 bases and 1 base, with 9 bases remaining between them. CDR3 in DNA: TGTGCCAGCAGCTTGACAGCCACGAACACTGAAGCTTTCTTT. The encoded protein is CASSLTATNTEAFF.

The V call is TRBV25-1, the J call TRBJ1-4; maybe TRBD1 (5 bases). This CDR3 spans 16 amino acids. Looked up from germline, CDR1 is MGHDK and CDR2 is SYGVNS. The germline V and J ends were trimmed by 5 bases and 4 bases, with 17 bases remaining between them. The CDR3 DNA sequence: TGTGCCAGCAGTCCTAAAACGGGGGGTTATAATGAAAAACTGTTTTTT. Its protein product is CASSPKTGGYNEKLFF.

This clone was observed once. The chain carries TRBV14 and TRBJ1-2; TRBD1 might be the D (6 bases). Trimming left V 1 base short and J 5 bases short, with 14 bases between. CDR1 and CDR2 (germline): SGHDN, FVKESK. The CDR3 contains 15 residues. CDR3: CASSQASTGPYGYTF. CDR3 in DNA: TGTGCCAGCAGCCAAGCCAGTACAGGGCCGTATGGCTACACCTTC.

The chain joins TRBV27 to TRBJ1-2; possibly TRBD1 for D (6 bases). Germline V gene sequence: CDR1 MNHEY, CDR2 SMNVEV (reference sequence). The CDR3 consists of 13 residues. V gave up 4 bases and J gave up 2 bases, with 8 bases separating them. CDR3 bases: TGTGCCAGCAGTTACAGGGAGAACTATGGCTACACCTTC. It translates to CASSYRENYGYTF.

V is TRBV5-6 and J is TRBJ1-2; possibly TRBD1 for D (5 bases). CDR1 and CDR2 (germline): SGHDT, YYEEEE. This CDR3 has 13 residues. Trimming left V 1 base short and J 8 bases short, with 12 bases between. CDR3 region: CASSLSRVRGYTF. CDR3 DNA sequence: TGTGCCAGCAGCTTGTCCAGGGTTCGGGGCTACACCTTC.

The chain couples TRBV7-6 to TRBJ2-3; 7 nucleotides agree with TRBD2. The CDR3 totals 17 residues. Germline V CDR1 and CDR2: SGHVS, FNYEAQ. Trimming took 1 base from V and 3 from J; bases not matched to a gene: 10. This CDR3 is CASSLEVGGLSTDTQYF. Written as DNA, the CDR3 is TGTGCCAGCAGCTTAGAAGTTGGGGGACTATCAACAGATACGCAGTATTTT.

This clone was seen only once. The chain carries TRBV7-7 and TRBJ2-5, with D tentatively TRBD1 (6 bases). Trimming shortened V by 3 bases and J by 5 bases, and 13 bases separated the two germline ends. CDR1 and CDR2 (germline): SSHAT, FNYEAQ (reference sequence). The CDR3 length is 14 residues. DNA for the CDR3: TGTGCCAGCAGCTTGGGGGCAGGGTACGAGACCCAGTACTTC. This sequence encodes CASSLGAGYETQYF. The full variable domain, rest sourced from reference TRBV7-7 and TRBJ2-5, is GAGVSQSPRYKVTKRGQDVTLRCDPISSHATLYWYQQALGQGPEFLTYFNYEAQPDKSGLPSDRFSAERPEGSISTLTIQRTEQRDSAMYRCASSLGAGYETQYFGPGTRLLVL.

The chain is built from TRBV28 and TRBJ2-5; TRBD2 matches 13 bases. The V gene end was trimmed by 5 bases and the J gene end by 2 bases; junction bases not matched to a gene: 8. CDR3 size: 17 residues. From germline, CDR1 is MDHEN and CDR2 SYDVKM. The CDR3 protein is CASSPLTSGGTQETQYF. The CDR3 nucleotides read TGTGCCAGCAGTCCGCTGACTAGCGGGGGGACACAAGAGACCCAGTACTTC.

The chain carries TRBV7-2 and TRBJ2-4; the match to TRBD1 covers 8 bases. This CDR3 has 16 amino acids. Germline CDR1 is SGHTA and CDR2 is FQGNSA. The J segment lost 6 bases and the V segment lost 4 bases, leaving 11 bases of the junction unmatched. CDR3 amino acids: CASSSPKSRGLNIQYF. The CDR3 DNA reads as TGTGCCAGCAGCTCACCAAAAAGCAGGGGGCTAAACATTCAGTACTTC.

This chain uses TRBV19 with TRBJ2-5, with D perhaps matching TRBD2 (6 bases). CDR1 LNHDA and CDR2 SQIVND come from the germline V gene (reference sequence). The CDR3 is made up of 14 amino acids. Trimming stripped 1 base from V and 2 bases from J, with 8 bases between. DNA of the CDR3: TGTGCCAGTAGTATAGGGGGAGGTCAAGAGACCCAGTACTTC. It is translated as CASSIGGGQETQYF.

The rearrangement links TRBV7-2 to TRBJ2-3, with TRBD2 matching 12 bases. The germline V gene has CDR1 SGHTA and CDR2 FQGNSA. The V segment lost 6 bases and the J segment 2 bases; nucleotides outside the gene matches: 6. CDR3 length: 16 amino acids. The chain's CDR3 is CASRLRTSGTTDTQYF. The CDR3 DNA sequence: TGTGCCAGCAGACTACGGACTAGCGGGACCACAGATACGCAGTATTTT. The whole variable domain, filled in from reference TRBV7-2 and TRBJ2-3, reads GAGVSQSPSNKVTEKGKDVELRCDPISGHTALYWYRQSLGQGLEFLIYFQGNSAPDKSGLPSDRFSAERTGGSVSTLTIQRTQQEDSAVYLCASRLRTSGTTDTQYFGPGTRLTVL.

V usage is TRBV7-9 and J usage is TRBJ1-2; D is unclear. Germline-derived CDR1 and CDR2 are SEHNR and FQNEAQ (reference sequence). CDR3 length: 11 amino acids. V dropped 5 bases and J dropped 5 bases, with 6 bases sitting between them. CDR3 in DNA: TGTGCCAGCAGCCCACAGTATGGCTACACCTTC. Translated: CASSPQYGYTF.

CDR3 loop: CASSERAGENSPLHF. The CDR3, as DNA: TGTGCCAGCAGTGAACGCGCAGGGGAGAATTCACCCCTCCACTTT. The chain has TRBV6-1 and TRBJ1-6; a weak D match, TRBD1 (6 bases). CDR3 length: 15 amino acids. The V gene's germline CDR1 is MNHNS and CDR2 SASEGT. Trimming took off 2 bases at V and 7 bases at J, with 12 bases between the two ends.

The V call is TRBV5-1, the J call TRBJ2-5; 11 nucleotides align to TRBD2. There are 16 residues in the CDR3. In germline, CDR1 is SGHRS, CDR2 YFSETQ. V was clipped by 5 bases and J by 5 bases; unmatched bases: 11. The CDR3 region is CASRGPPGLADETQYF. The CDR3 region has the DNA TGCGCCAGCAGGGGGCCACCGGGACTAGCGGACGAGACCCAGTACTTC. Full variable domain (outside the CDR3, taken from reference TRBV5-1 and TRBJ2-5): KAGVTQTPRYLIKTRGQQVTLSCSPISGHRSVSWYQQTPGQGLQFLFEYFSETQRNKGNFPGRFSGRQFSNSRSEMNVSTLELGDSALYLCASRGPPGLADETQYFGPGTRLLVL.

The chain has TRBV27 and TRBJ2-2, with 14 bases fitting TRBD2. V trimming: 4 bases; J trimming: 4 bases; junction bases outside the gene matches: 5. This CDR3 has 17 amino acids. Germline CDR1 reads MNHEY; CDR2 reads SMNVEV (reference sequence). The CDR3 loop is CASSWGLAGVTTGELFF. The CDR3 DNA follows: TGTGCCAGCAGTTGGGGACTAGCGGGGGTTACCACCGGGGAGCTGTTTTTT.